The 13 T cell receptor beta chains presented below share a single source sample, sequenced in a study of blood T cell repertoires in COVID-19. Method: immunoSEQ multiplex PCR; TCRdb's copy keeps in-frame clones and lacks some. The table has approximately 290,000 clones, roughly 88% seen once. The sequenced sample consisted of peripheral blood. The receptors originated from a human donor with COVID-19, enrolled during active disease. The donor label of this sample is uncertain.

The rearrangement links TRBV30 to TRBJ1-2, with 7 bases matching TRBD1. Germline assignment: CDR1 GTSNPN and CDR2 SVGIG (reference sequence). There are 15 residues in the CDR3. V lost 0 bases, J lost 6 bases, and 10 bases stayed unmatched. The CDR3 is CAWSVKGARVNGYTF. The CDR3 DNA reads as TGTGCCTGGAGTGTAAAGGGGGCGCGAGTTAATGGCTACACCTTC.

The chain combines TRBV16 with TRBJ2-1; D is possibly TRBD2 (5 bases). The germline gives CDR1 KGHSY, CDR2 FQNENV. CDR3 length: 15 amino acids. V gave up 2 bases and J gave up 1 base, with 9 bases separating them. The CDR3 region is CASSQASPSYNEQFF. The CDR3 DNA follows: TGTGCCAGCAGCCAAGCTAGCCCTTCCTACAATGAGCAGTTCTTC.

In the case of this clone: An end of the junction differs from the germline gene, which may be a read error. Other DNA sequences from this sample encode an identical CDR3 as well. The V gene is TRBV7-7, the J gene TRBJ2-5, with 8 bases fitting TRBD1. Germline loops: CDR1 SSHAT, CDR2 FNYEAQ (reference sequence). The CDR3 is 15 amino acids. The CDR3 reads CASSLGGQGQETQYF. The DNA of the CDR3 is TGTGCTAGCAGCTTAGGAGGACAGGGACAAGAGACCCAGTACTTC.

The V gene is TRBV19, the J gene TRBJ2-5; the D gene is possibly TRBD2 (6 bases). The germline V gene encodes CDR1 LNHDA and CDR2 SQIVND (reference sequence). The CDR3 extends over 14 amino acids. The V gene lost 5 bases and the J gene lost 4 bases, with 14 bases spanning the gap. CDR3 protein: CASSAQTSAETQYF. DNA for the CDR3: TGTGCCAGTAGTGCCCAGACTAGTGCAGAGACCCAGTACTTC.

The rearrangement links TRBV10-3 to TRBJ1-3, with D maybe TRBD1 (6 bases). The germline V and J ends were trimmed by 10 bases and 0 bases, with 13 bases remaining between them. The length of the CDR3 is 14 residues. Germline assignment: CDR1 ENHRY and CDR2 SYGVKD. The CDR3 here is CATQDRVSGNTIYF. CDR3 DNA: TGTGCCACCCAGGACAGAGTCTCTGGAAACACCATATATTTT.

This clone was seen only once. The CDR3 spells CASSRGQDGDQPQHF. CDR3 DNA: TGTGCCAGCAGCCGAGGACAGGACGGTGATCAGCCCCAGCATTTT. V gene TRBV3-1 (or the pseudogene TRBV3-2) combines with J gene TRBJ1-5; 7 positions agree with TRBD1. The germline CDR1 and CDR2 sequences are LGHDT and YNNKEL (reference sequence). Germline trimming cut 4 bases from V and 5 bases from J; bases unmatched to any gene: 8. The CDR3 covers 15 residues.

V is TRBV3-1 (or the pseudogene TRBV3-2) and J is TRBJ1-6; D not resolved. The ends were cut back, 1 base at V and 9 bases at J, with 4 bases in the middle. Germline values: CDR1 LGHDT, CDR2 YNNKEL (reference sequence). This CDR3 is built from 12 residues. The CDR3 DNA follows: TGTGCCAGCAGCCAAGCGAGTTCACCCCTCCACTTT. Translation gives CASSQASSPLHF.

The chain has TRBV9 and TRBJ1-2; weak D call: TRBD1 (5 bases). Trimming stripped 0 bases from V and 13 bases from J, with 13 bases between. This CDR3 is 12 amino acids long. The germline V gene has CDR1 SGDLS and CDR2 YYNGEE. As DNA, the CDR3 is TGTGCCAGCAGCGTAGCTACCCAGGGCCCCACCTTC. It is translated as CASSVATQGPTF.

This clone was observed a handful of times. The chain links TRBV28 to TRBJ1-6, with TRBD1 as a possible D gene (6 bases). V was cut by 6 bases and J by 8 bases, with 11 bases left in between. The CDR3 loop spans 13 amino acids. The germline gives CDR1 MDHEN, CDR2 SYDVKM. The CDR3 bases are TGTGCCAGCAGACAGGGTGGTGATTCACCCCTCCACTTT. Its translation is CASRQGGDSPLHF. Looking up the rest from reference TRBV28 and TRBJ1-6 gives the full variable domain: DVKVTQSSRYLVKRTGEKVFLECVQDMDHENMFWYRQDPGLGLRLIYFSYDVKMKEKGDIPEGYSVSREKKERFSLILESASTNQTSMYLCASRQGGDSPLHFGNGTRLTVT.

The chain carries TRBV6-5 and TRBJ1-2; 9 nucleotides line up with TRBD1. V lost 2 bases to trimming and J lost 10 bases; unmatched junction nucleotides: 8. Germline-derived CDR1 and CDR2 are MNHEY and SVGAGI. This CDR3 has 14 amino acids. The DNA for the CDR3 is TGTGCCAGCAGTTACCTCCCGGGACAGGGAATCTACACCTTC. Protein sequence: CASSYLPGQGIYTF.

In this sample, this clone turned up once. The chain couples TRBV6-5 to TRBJ2-3; 11 bases agree with TRBD2. Unmatched junction bases numbered 5, after V lost 2 bases and J lost 4 bases. Germline CDR1 and CDR2: MNHEY and SVGAGI. This CDR3 spans 16 amino acids. The CDR3 sequence is CASSYQLAGAADTQYF. The CDR3 DNA follows: TGTGCCAGCAGTTACCAACTAGCGGGAGCGGCAGATACGCAGTATTTT.

The gene calls are TRBV11-2 and TRBJ2-5, with 7 positions matching TRBD2. The junction had 6 bases not matched to a gene; V was cut back by 3 bases and J by 5 bases. CDR1 is SGHAT and CDR2 is FQNNGV in the germline V gene. The CDR3 sequence is 14 residues long. CDR3 in amino acids: CASSLSAGEETQYF. For the CDR3, the DNA is TGTGCCAGCAGCTTGTCTGCGGGAGAGGAGACCCAGTACTTC.

The chain couples TRBV11-1 to TRBJ2-7, with 9 bases lining up with TRBD2. This CDR3 is 13 amino acids long. Germline values: CDR1 SGHAT, CDR2 FQDESV (reference sequence). The V segment lost 6 bases and the J segment 3 bases; nucleotides outside the gene matches: 3. CDR3 in DNA: TGTGCCAGCAGGACTAGCGGCCACTACGAGCAGTACTTC. It codes for CASRTSGHYEQYF.